Below are 7 T cell receptor beta chains sequenced from a single sample in a study of T-cell memory formation after mild COVID-19. Via MiXCR, TCRdb re-called the 5' RACE reads, giving one row per CDR3 protein. The sample has roughly 180,000 distinct CDR3 sequences, under 14% seen once. The specimen was PBMCs or a T cell subset sorted from them (not recorded which). The receptors here all came from a man between 18 and 29 years old who had mild COVID-19 (a few samples of this study predate the infection). Cell type and time point are not known.

The chain carries TRBV6-5 and TRBJ1-2; the D gene is possibly TRBD1 (6 bases). The CDR3 spans 14 residues. V lost 6 bases, J lost 4 bases, and 15 bases lay in between. Germline CDR1 reads MNHEY; CDR2 reads SVGAGI. In DNA, the CDR3 is TGTGCCAGCAGCCGTTCGGGACACTCCTATGGCTACACCTTC. Its translation: CASSRSGHSYGYTF.

This clonotype was counted many times. The chain carries TRBV7-3 and TRBJ2-3; D perhaps matches TRBD1 (6 bases). The germline CDR1 and CDR2 sequences are SGHTA and FQGTGA. Trimming removed 5 bases at V and 1 base at J, with 13 bases between. This CDR3 has 15 amino acids. The CDR3 loop reads CASSLQGLGTDTQYF. DNA for the CDR3: TGTGCCAGCAGCCTGCAGGGGTTGGGCACAGATACGCAGTATTTT.

The rearrangement links TRBV28 to TRBJ2-7; TRBD1 agrees at 8 bases. This CDR3 has 13 residues. Germline V gene data show CDR1 as MDHEN and CDR2 as SYDVKM. J lost 7 bases, V lost 6 bases, and 8 bases had no gene match. The CDR3 nucleotides read TGTGCCAGCAGGACCCAGGGGGCGCGGGAGCAGTACGTC. Translation gives CASRTQGAREQYV.

This clonotype was picked up many times. The chain couples TRBV4-1 to TRBJ2-5; 8 bases align to TRBD2. The V gene's germline CDR1 is MGHRA and CDR2 YSYEKL. CDR3 size: 14 residues. Trimming took 3 bases from V and 6 from J; bases not matched to a gene: 6. CDR3: CASSQPRTSQTQYF. The CDR3, as DNA: TGCGCCAGCAGCCAGCCCAGGACTAGCCAGACCCAGTACTTC.

CDR3 coding DNA: TGTGCCAGCAGCCCCCCGGGACTAGCGGACCACTTCCGGTATTTT. It is translated as CASSPPGLADHFRYF. The chain carries TRBV3-1 and TRBJ2-3; TRBD2 agrees at 11 bases. The germline V gene encodes CDR1 LGHDT and CDR2 YNNKEL (reference sequence). This CDR3 has 15 residues. V dropped 4 bases and J dropped 14; count of bases not matched to a gene: 14.

This clonotype was detected ten times or more. This sequence joins TRBV28 and TRBJ2-3; a possible D gene is TRBD1 (5 bases). Germline V gene lookup returns CDR1 MDHEN and CDR2 SYDVKM. The CDR3 runs to 12 residues. V dropped 3 bases and J dropped 12 bases, with 13 bases sitting between them. CDR3 residues: CASSLRHRNQYF. CDR3 nucleotide sequence: TGTGCCAGCAGTTTGCGGCACAGGAACCAGTATTTT.

The chain has TRBV7-8 and TRBJ1-2; TRBD1 agrees at 8 bases. This CDR3 spans 12 amino acids. J was trimmed by 9 bases and V by 3 bases; bases with no gene match: 3. Germline V CDR1 and CDR2: SGHVS, FQNEAQ. CDR3 sequence (DNA): TGTGCCAGCAGCTTGGACAGGGCGAGCTACACCTTC. It translates to CASSLDRASYTF.